This T cell receptor (beta chain) was captured in a study of CD8 T cells in Susac syndrome. The CDR3 covers 13 residues. V dropped 8 bases and J dropped 2; count of bases not matched to a gene: 3. Germline-derived CDR1 and CDR2 are SNHLY and FYNNEI. Sequencing of TCR beta was carried out in blood CD8+ and CD4+ T cells. Healthy donors were controls matched for age and sex. In contrast to the negatively isolated CD8+ and CD4+ T cells, TEMRA cells were FACS-enriched. An amount of RNA that ranged from roughly 0.45 to 1 ug was reverse transcribed with random hexamers. An immunoSEQ multiplex PCR generated amplified TCR beta CDR3 products spanning 54 Vbeta and 13 Jbeta. TCRdb re-analysed the immunoSEQ multiplex PCR reads in MiXCR, keeping a single row per CDR3 protein. There are some 120,000 distinct CDR3 sequences in the sample; less than 95% occur only once, and approximately 0.1% lies in the top ten.

The sequenced sample was CD4+ T cells from PBMCs. This clonotype was obtained from a human donor in good health. This sequence joins TRBV2 and TRBJ2-3; 8 nucleotides match TRBD1. CDR3 residues: CASHRGFTDTQYF. The DNA of the CDR3 is TGTGCCAGCCACAGGGGGTTCACAGATACGCAGTATTTT.